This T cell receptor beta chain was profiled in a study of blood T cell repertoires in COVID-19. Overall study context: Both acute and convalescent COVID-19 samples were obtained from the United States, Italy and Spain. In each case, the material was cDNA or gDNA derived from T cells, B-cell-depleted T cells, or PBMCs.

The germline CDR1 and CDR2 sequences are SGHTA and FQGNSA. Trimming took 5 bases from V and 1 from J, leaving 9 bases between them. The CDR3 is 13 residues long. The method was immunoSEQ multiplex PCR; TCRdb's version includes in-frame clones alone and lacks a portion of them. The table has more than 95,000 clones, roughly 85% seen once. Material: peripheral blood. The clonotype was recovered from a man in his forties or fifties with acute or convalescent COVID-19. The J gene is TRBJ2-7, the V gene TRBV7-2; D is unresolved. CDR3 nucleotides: TGTGCCAGCAGCAGCCTCGGTTCCTACGAGCAGTACTTC. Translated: CASSSLGSYEQYF.